A single sample gave rise to the 27 T cell receptor beta chains below, sequenced in a study of shared clonotypes between healthy human individuals. Libraries were prepared by immunoSEQ multiplex PCR; TCRdb keeps only in-frame clonotypes and omits some of them. This sample has approximately 2.3 million clones; approximately 93% occur once, and the top ten carry 0.39%. The sample taken for sequencing was naive CD4+ T cells from PBMCs. Indicated subset: CD45RA+ positively selected. The receptors stem from a man aged 18 to 29 in good health. Some clones in this sample may be carry-over from other donors' samples.

The chain is built from TRBV30 and TRBJ2-7; no clear D gene. This CDR3 is 11 amino acids long. V shed 5 bases and J shed 4 bases, with 9 bases lying between them. Germline values: CDR1 GTSNPN, CDR2 SVGIG (reference sequence). The CDR3 sequence is CAWSNLYEQYF. CDR3 coding DNA: TGTGCCTGGTCGAATCTGTACGAGCAGTACTTC.

This chain connects TRBV19 to TRBJ2-3, with D unresolved. Trimming left V 0 bases short and J 7 bases short, with 8 bases between. Germline assignment: CDR1 LNHDA and CDR2 SQIVND (reference sequence). The CDR3 covers 13 residues. The CDR3 DNA sequence: TGTGCCAGTAGTATAGACCCACAGTATACGCAGTATTTT. This sequence encodes CASSIDPQYTQYF.

The chain has TRBV6-5 and TRBJ1-1; D is ambiguous. There are 13 residues in the CDR3. The V end lost 0 bases, the J end lost 5 bases, and 7 bases lay between the germline ends. From germline, CDR1 is MNHEY and CDR2 SVGAGI. CDR3 amino acids: CASSYSRLTEAFF. The CDR3 DNA reads as TGTGCCAGCAGTTACTCGAGGTTAACTGAAGCTTTCTTT.

With respect to this clone: The sample holds other DNA sequences that translate to the same CDR3. The V gene is TRBV28, the J gene TRBJ2-7; tentative D call: TRBD1 (5 bases). V lost 7 bases and J lost 2, with 18 bases in between. Germline CDR1 is MDHEN and CDR2 is SYDVKM. This CDR3 has 15 amino acids. Here the CDR3 reads CASTSPGQGPYEQYF. CDR3 nucleotides: TGTGCCAGCACCTCACCGGGCCAGGGCCCCTACGAGCAGTACTTC. The variable domain in full, completed from reference TRBV28 and TRBJ2-7, reads DVKVTQSSRYLVKRTGEKVFLECVQDMDHENMFWYRQDPGLGLRLIYFSYDVKMKEKGDIPEGYSVSREKKERFSLILESASTNQTSMYLCASTSPGQGPYEQYFGPGTRLTVT.

The V gene is TRBV5-1, the J gene TRBJ2-5, with TRBD2 identical over 9 bases. J gave up 4 bases and V 1 base, and 5 bases lay outside the gene matches. The CDR3 loop spans 15 amino acids. Per germline, CDR1 SGHRS and CDR2 YFSETQ. The CDR3 nucleotides are TGCGCCAGCAGCTTGTACGGTAGCGGGGGAGAGACCCAGTACTTC. Residues: CASSLYGSGGETQYF.

The V gene is TRBV5-1, the J gene TRBJ1-2; D is unclear. The germline gives CDR1 SGHRS, CDR2 YFSETQ. V was pared by 1 base and J by 6 bases, with 19 bases between. The CDR3 runs 16 residues. CDR3 coding DNA: TGCGCCAGCAGCTTGACCCCTGTCCCAGACTATAATGGCTACACCTTC. The encoded protein is CASSLTPVPDYNGYTF.

J is TRBJ1-2 and V is TRBV28; 7 bases match TRBD1. This CDR3 is built from 14 residues. Germline CDR1 is MDHEN and CDR2 is SYDVKM. Germline trimming cut 4 bases from V and 5 bases from J; bases unmatched to any gene: 7. As DNA, the CDR3 is TGTGCCAGCAGTTCCAGACAGGGAAGGTATGGCTACACCTTC. It yields the protein CASSSRQGRYGYTF.

The rearrangement joins TRBV28 to TRBJ2-3, with D hard to call. The CDR3 consists of 11 residues. Germline CDR1 reads MDHEN; CDR2 reads SYDVKM. Deletions cut 10 bases from V and 0 bases from J, with 5 bases between. Here the CDR3 reads CATRSTDTQYF. The CDR3 nucleotides are TGTGCCACACGGAGCACAGATACGCAGTATTTT.

This chain connects TRBV27 to TRBJ1-2; 7 nucleotides agree with TRBD1. J was trimmed by 4 bases and V by 5 bases; bases with no gene match: 10. In germline, CDR1 is MNHEY, CDR2 SMNVEV (reference sequence). The CDR3 is 15 residues long. CDR3 residues: CASSPSHGTVYGYTF. The CDR3 nucleotides read TGTGCCAGCAGTCCGAGCCACGGGACAGTCTATGGCTACACCTTC.

About this clone itself: Distinct nucleotide sequences in the sample also encode this CDR3. The chain links TRBV30 to TRBJ1-3, with unresolved D. CDR3 size: 13 residues. Trimming pared 3 bases from V and 1 base from J, leaving 7 bases between. Germline CDR1 is GTSNPN and CDR2 is SVGIG (reference sequence). This CDR3 reads CAWSPGSGNTIYF. In DNA form, the CDR3 reads TGTGCCTGGAGCCCCGGTTCTGGAAACACCATATATTTT.

Comments on this clone: The sample carries other DNA sequences with the same CDR3. V is TRBV2 and J is TRBJ1-1; possibly TRBD1 for D (6 bases). The CDR3 runs to 14 residues. V lost 4 bases and J 0 bases, leaving 9 bases between the germline ends. Germline V gene data show CDR1 as SNHLY and CDR2 as FYNNEI. Here the CDR3 reads CASSVQGMNTEAFF. CDR3 bases: TGTGCCAGCAGTGTTCAGGGGATGAACACTGAAGCTTTCTTT.

Only a few counts were recorded for this clone. The J gene is TRBJ1-1, the V gene TRBV30, with TRBD1 matching 9 bases. J lost 4 bases, V lost 6 bases, and 12 bases had no gene match. CDR1 GTSNPN and CDR2 SVGIG come from the germline V gene (reference sequence). The CDR3 covers 15 residues. The CDR3 protein is CACNTGQGSGTEAFF. CDR3 DNA sequence: TGTGCCTGCAACACGGGACAGGGATCGGGCACTGAAGCTTTCTTT.

The chain uses TRBV7-9 and TRBJ2-5; TRBD1 is a possible D gene (6 bases). This CDR3 is 14 amino acids long. Between the trimmed V and J ends, which lost 5 bases and 0 bases, there was a span of 10 bases. Germline V gene lookup returns CDR1 SEHNR and CDR2 FQNEAQ (reference sequence). CDR3 loop: CASSGTGYQETQYF. In DNA form, the CDR3 reads TGTGCCAGCAGCGGTACAGGGTACCAAGAGACCCAGTACTTC.

The J gene is TRBJ2-2, the V gene TRBV7-3, with TRBD2 matching over 8 bases. Trimming at V came to 2 bases and at J to 1 base, leaving 0 bases not matched to a gene. The CDR3 is 15 amino acids. Germline CDR1 SGHTA, CDR2 FQGTGA. CDR3 in amino acids: CASSLAGGNTGELFF. The CDR3 region has the DNA TGTGCCAGCAGCTTAGCGGGAGGGAACACCGGGGAGCTGTTTTTT.

The rearrangement uses TRBV29-1 and TRBJ2-7, with 7 bases fitting TRBD1. Germline assignment: CDR1 SQVTM and CDR2 ANQGSEA. Germline trimming cut 0 bases from V and 7 bases from J; bases unmatched to any gene: 9. The CDR3 has 14 amino acids. DNA of the CDR3: TGCAGCGTTGAAGACGCGAAGGGGGCAGGGGAGCAGTACTTC. The encoded protein is CSVEDAKGAGEQYF.

V is TRBV10-3 and J is TRBJ2-2, with 10 positions matching TRBD2. The junction had 5 bases not matched to a gene; V was cut back by 6 bases and J by 7 bases. The length of the CDR3 is 14 residues. The germline gives CDR1 ENHRY, CDR2 SYGVKD. CDR3 DNA sequence: TGTGCCATCAGGCTAGCGGGAGTGAACGGGGAGCTGTTTTTT. Amino acid sequence: CAIRLAGVNGELFF.

The gene calls are TRBV4-2 and TRBJ2-2; TRBD1 or TRBD2 may be the D gene (5 bases each). The CDR3 has 16 residues. Germline-derived CDR1 and CDR2 are LGHNA and YNFKEQ. Between the trimmed V and J ends, which lost 3 bases and 7 bases, there was a span of 18 bases. In DNA form, the CDR3 reads TGTGCCAGCAGCCAGGCCGGGGCTAGGGGTGGCGGGGAGCTGTTTTTT. Protein: CASSQAGARGGGELFF.

J is TRBJ2-7 and V is TRBV29-1; 7 positions match TRBD2. V lost 7 bases, J lost 7 bases, and 13 bases stayed unmatched. There are 13 residues in the CDR3. Germline V gives CDR1 SQVTM, CDR2 ANQGSEA. The CDR3 nucleotides are TGCAGCGCCCGGAGGCGGGAGCCGGGTGAGCAGTACTTC. This codes for CSARRREPGEQYF.

The V and J genes are TRBV18 and TRBJ2-1, with 14 bases identical to TRBD2. After removal of 5 bases from V and 4 bases from J, the junction contained 4 bases not matched to a gene. The CDR3 runs 16 residues. The germline V gene has CDR1 KGHSH and CDR2 LQKENI. The CDR3 protein is CASSAGTSGSYNEQFF. The CDR3 bases are TGTGCCAGCTCAGCCGGGACTAGCGGGAGTTACAATGAGCAGTTCTTC.

CDR3 DNA sequence: TGTGCCAGCAGTCCCACAGGCCAAGAGACCCAGTACTTC. Residues: CASSPTGQETQYF. The rearrangement links TRBV6-1 to TRBJ2-5, with TRBD1 as a possible D gene (5 bases). Looked up from germline, CDR1 is MNHNS and CDR2 is SASEGT. The CDR3 runs to 13 residues. V was shortened by 5 bases and J by 1 base, with 8 bases between the two germline ends.

The chain carries TRBV29-1 and TRBJ1-1; D is unresolved. Trimming shortened V by 7 bases and J by 7 bases, and 16 bases separated the two germline ends. CDR3 length equals 12 residues. Germline CDR1 and CDR2: SQVTM and ANQGSEA. The CDR3 coding sequence is TGCAGCGCAGTTCAGATCGGGGATGAAGCTTTCTTT. It translates to CSAVQIGDEAFF.

The chain recombines TRBV9 with TRBJ1-5; D is unclear. V lost 1 base, J lost 5 bases, and 7 bases lay in between. This CDR3 comprises 13 residues. The germline gives CDR1 SGDLS, CDR2 YYNGEE. CDR3 sequence (DNA): TGTGCCAGCAGCGTATTTTCAGATCAGCCCCAGCATTTT. It yields the protein CASSVFSDQPQHF.

The chain combines TRBV19 with TRBJ2-4; 7 nucleotides align to TRBD2. The CDR3 extends over 16 amino acids. The germline V gene encodes CDR1 LNHDA and CDR2 SQIVND (reference sequence). With V trimmed by 2 bases and J by 7 bases, 11 bases remained unmatched. CDR3 coding DNA: TGTGCCAGTAGTATAACCTCGGGGGGTAAGGTGAACATTCAGTACTTC. It translates to CASSITSGGKVNIQYF.

The CDR3, as DNA: TGTGCCAGCAGCACCCGTGATCAGACCGGGGAGCTGTTTTTT. Protein product: CASSTRDQTGELFF. The chain links TRBV7-9 to TRBJ2-2; D unclear. V shed 5 bases and J shed 5 bases, with 12 bases lying between them. Germline V gives CDR1 SEHNR, CDR2 FQNEAQ (reference sequence). The CDR3 has 14 amino acids.

This clone was found once. The CDR3 protein is CASSLEVGGRSPLHF. DNA of the CDR3: TGTGCCAGCAGCTTAGAAGTGGGGGGCCGATCACCCCTCCACTTT. The chain employs TRBV7-2 and TRBJ1-6, with D maybe TRBD1 (6 bases). Per the germline V gene, CDR1 is SGHTA and CDR2 is FQGNSA. V was cut by 1 base and J by 10 bases, with 14 bases left in between. The CDR3 extends over 15 amino acids.

J is TRBJ2-7 and V is TRBV4-3, with a weak D call TRBD1 (6 bases). In germline, CDR1 is LGHNA, CDR2 YSLEER. The germline V and J ends were trimmed by 4 bases and 2 bases, with 15 bases remaining between them. CDR3 size: 15 residues. CDR3 residues: CASSLGTRAPYEQYF. The CDR3 DNA reads as TGCGCCAGCAGCCTAGGGACAAGGGCCCCCTACGAGCAGTACTTC.

V usage is TRBV5-1 and J usage is TRBJ2-3; D gene uncertain. V was trimmed by 6 bases and J by 1 base, leaving 9 bases between them. The CDR3 has 13 residues. Germline CDR1 reads SGHRS; CDR2 reads YFSETQ. CDR3: CASTEGGTDTQYF. The CDR3 region has the DNA TGCGCCAGCACGGAAGGAGGCACAGATACGCAGTATTTT.